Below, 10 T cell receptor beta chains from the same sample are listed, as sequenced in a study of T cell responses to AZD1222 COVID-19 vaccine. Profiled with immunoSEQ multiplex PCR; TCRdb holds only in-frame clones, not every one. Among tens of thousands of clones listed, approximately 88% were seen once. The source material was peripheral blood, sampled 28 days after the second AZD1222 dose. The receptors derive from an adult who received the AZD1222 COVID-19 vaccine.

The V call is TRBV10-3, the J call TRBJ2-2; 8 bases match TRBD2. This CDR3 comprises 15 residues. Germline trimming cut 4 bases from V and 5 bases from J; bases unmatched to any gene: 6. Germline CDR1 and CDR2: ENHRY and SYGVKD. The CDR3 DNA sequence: TGTGCCATCAGTGTTCAACTAGCGGATACCGGGGAGCTGTTTTTT. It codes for CAISVQLADTGELFF.

CDR3 nucleotide sequence: TGTGCCAGCAAGCGAGCGGGGGGGCGTAATGAGCAGTTCTTC. Amino acids: CASKRAGGRNEQFF. The J gene is TRBJ2-1, the V gene TRBV27; 10 bases map to TRBD2. V lost 7 bases and J lost 7; bases outside the gene matches: 7. Looked up from germline, CDR1 is MNHEY and CDR2 is SMNVEV (reference sequence). The CDR3 length is 14 residues.

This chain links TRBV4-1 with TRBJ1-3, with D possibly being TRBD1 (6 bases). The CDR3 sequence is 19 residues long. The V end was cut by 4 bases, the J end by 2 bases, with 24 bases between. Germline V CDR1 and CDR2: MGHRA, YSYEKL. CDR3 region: CASSRQGGSTGFTGNTIYF. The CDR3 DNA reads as TGCGCCAGCAGCCGCCAAGGGGGTTCCACAGGGTTTACTGGAAACACCATATATTTT.

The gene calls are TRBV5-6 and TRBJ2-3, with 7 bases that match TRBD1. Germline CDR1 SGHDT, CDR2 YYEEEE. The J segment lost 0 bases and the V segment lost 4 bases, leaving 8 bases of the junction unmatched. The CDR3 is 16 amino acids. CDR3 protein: CASSDTGTASTDTQYF. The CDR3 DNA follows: TGTGCCAGCAGCGACACCGGGACAGCAAGCACAGATACGCAGTATTTT.

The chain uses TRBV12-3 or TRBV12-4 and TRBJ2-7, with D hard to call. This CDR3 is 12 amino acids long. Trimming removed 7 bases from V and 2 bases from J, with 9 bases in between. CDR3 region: CASTMIPYEQYF. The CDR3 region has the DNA TGTGCCAGCACCATGATTCCCTACGAGCAGTACTTC.

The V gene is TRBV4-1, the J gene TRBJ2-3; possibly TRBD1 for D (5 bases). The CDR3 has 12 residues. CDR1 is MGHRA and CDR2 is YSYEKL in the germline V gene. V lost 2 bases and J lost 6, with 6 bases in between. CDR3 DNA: TGCGCCAGCAGCCAACCAGGGGATACGCAGTATTTT. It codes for CASSQPGDTQYF.

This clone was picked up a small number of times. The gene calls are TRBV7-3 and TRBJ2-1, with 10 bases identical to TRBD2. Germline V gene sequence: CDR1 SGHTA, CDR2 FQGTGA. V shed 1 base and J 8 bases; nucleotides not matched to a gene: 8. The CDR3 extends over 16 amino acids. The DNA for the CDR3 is TGTGCCAGCAGCTTAAGGGGTAGCGGGGGGCCCGATGAGCAGTTCTTC. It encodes CASSLRGSGGPDEQFF.

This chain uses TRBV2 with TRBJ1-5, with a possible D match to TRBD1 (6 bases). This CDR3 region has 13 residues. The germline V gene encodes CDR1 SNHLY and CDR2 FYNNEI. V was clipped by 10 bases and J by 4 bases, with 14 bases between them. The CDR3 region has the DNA TGTGCCAAGGGAGGGGGGCAAAATCAGCCCCAGCATTTT. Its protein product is CAKGGGQNQPQHF.

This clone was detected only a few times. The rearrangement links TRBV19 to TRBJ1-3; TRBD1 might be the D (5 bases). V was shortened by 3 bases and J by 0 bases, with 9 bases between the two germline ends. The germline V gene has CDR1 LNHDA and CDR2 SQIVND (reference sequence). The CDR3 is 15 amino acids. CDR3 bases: TGTGCCAGTAGTATGGGGGATAGCTCTGGAAACACCATATATTTT. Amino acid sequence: CASSMGDSSGNTIYF.

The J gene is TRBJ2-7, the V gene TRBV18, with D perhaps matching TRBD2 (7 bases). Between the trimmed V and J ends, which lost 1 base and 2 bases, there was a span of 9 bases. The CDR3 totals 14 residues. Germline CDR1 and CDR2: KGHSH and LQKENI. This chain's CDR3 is CASSPQGGAYEQYF. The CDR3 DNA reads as TGTGCCAGCTCACCACAGGGGGGGGCCTACGAGCAGTACTTC.